Listed below are T cell receptor beta chains from one sample, sequenced in a study of blood T cell repertoires in COVID-19. Generated by immunoSEQ multiplex PCR, the TCRdb table keeps only in-frame clones and is missing some. The profile shows about 99,000 clones, roughly 79% of them singletons. Material for sequencing was peripheral blood. Source of these receptors: a man at least 80 years old with COVID-19, enrolled during active disease. Each CDR3 is given with its conserved first and last residue. The order of the fields is clone size, V gene, CDR3 length, D gene, J gene, CDR3 DNA, CDR3 protein. D genes are given only for firm matches. The size of a clone is reported for some rows only, either as once, few or many, or as a class for expanded clones.

>few|TRBV6-5|14|TRBD2|TRBJ2-7
TGTGCCAGCAGTTACGGTACGGGGGGGTACGAGCAGTACTTC
CASSYGTGGYEQYF
>NA|TRBV5-1|16|TRBD2|TRBJ2-3
TGCGCCAGCAGTTCAGCGGGGCACCAAAGCACAGATACGCAGTATTTT
CASSSAGHQSTDTQYF
>NA|TRBV20-1|11|NA|TRBJ1-5
TGCAGTGCCGAGGGAAATCAGCCCCAGCATTTT
CSAEGNQPQHF
>once|TRBV24-1|16|NA|TRBJ2-1
TGTGCCACCAGTGATTATGGAGGTGATTCCTACAATGAGCAGTTCTTC
CATSDYGGDSYNEQFF
>NA|TRBV18|15|NA|TRBJ1-1
TGTGCCAGCTCCCCGGGGGGGGCCGAGAACACTGAAGCTTTCTTT
CASSPGGAENTEAFF
>NA|TRBV6-5|13|NA|TRBJ2-3
TGTGCCTCAGGGGAACTCCAGCAAGATACGCAGTATTTT
CASGELQQDTQYF
>NA|TRBV5-4|13|NA|TRBJ1-4
TGTGCCAGCAGCCTCGGACAGAATGAAAAACTGTTTTTT
CASSLGQNEKLFF
>NA|TRBV4-3|13|NA|TRBJ1-2
TGCGCCAGCAGCCAAGACAGGGACTATGGCTACACCTTC
CASSQDRDYGYTF
>NA|TRBV4-2|15|NA|TRBJ2-1
TGTGCCAGCGACAGGGGCGGGGGCCCTTACAATGAGCAGTTCTTC
CASDRGGGPYNEQFF
>NA|TRBV3-1/TRBV3-2|17|TRBD2|TRBJ2-3
TGTGCCAGCAGCCGGTGGACTAGCGGAACAAACACAGATACGCAGTATTTT
CASSRWTSGTNTDTQYF
>NA|TRBV12-5|11|NA|TRBJ1-2
TGTGCTAGTGGTTTTAACCAGGGCTACACCTTC
CASGFNQGYTF
>NA|TRBV6-5|14|TRBD1|TRBJ2-5
TGTGCCAGCAGTTACTCGGCAGGGGGAGAGACCCAGTACTTC
CASSYSAGGETQYF